The 17 T cell receptor beta chains presented below share a single source sample, sequenced in a study of shared clonotypes between healthy human individuals. Only in-frame clones appear in the TCRdb table, and some are missing; sequencing was by immunoSEQ multiplex PCR. The table includes around 700,000 clones, about three quarters detected once. The sequencing sample was made of memory CD4+ T cells sorted from blood. Subset noted: CD45RA-negative fraction. These receptors came from a woman aged 25 to 39 in good health.

The chain carries TRBV5-1 and TRBJ2-3; D is possibly TRBD2 (6 bases). V gave up 6 bases and J gave up 5 bases, with 22 bases separating them. CDR3 length equals 16 residues. Germline CDR1 and CDR2: SGHRS and YFSETQ. CDR3 amino acids: CASTSSFGGQGDTQYF. The CDR3 coding sequence is TGCGCCAGCACATCGTCGTTCGGAGGGCAGGGAGATACGCAGTATTTT. Full variable domain (missing parts from reference TRBV5-1 and TRBJ2-3): KAGVTQTPRYLIKTRGQQVTLSCSPISGHRSVSWYQQTPGQGLQFLFEYFSETQRNKGNFPGRFSGRQFSNSRSEMNVSTLELGDSALYLCASTSSFGGQGDTQYFGPGTRLTVL.

The chain employs TRBV5-1 and TRBJ2-7; 7 positions agree with TRBD2. With V trimmed by 5 bases and J by 3 bases, 5 bases remained unmatched. The germline gives CDR1 SGHRS, CDR2 YFSETQ. The length of the CDR3 is 13 residues. The CDR3 DNA follows: TGCGCCAGCAGAGGGGAGGGAAGCTACGAGCAGTACTTC. Protein sequence: CASRGEGSYEQYF.

This chain uses TRBV7-2 with TRBJ2-7; unclear D gene. Deletions cut 2 bases from V and 3 bases from J, with 17 bases between. This CDR3 has 16 amino acids. Germline V gene data show CDR1 as SGHTA and CDR2 as FQGNSA. CDR3 in DNA: TGTGCCAGCAGCTTATTCCCCCCCAGGCAGATCTACGAGCAGTACTTC. Translating it yields CASSLFPPRQIYEQYF. Full variable domain (missing parts from reference TRBV7-2 and TRBJ2-7): GAGVSQSPSNKVTEKGKDVELRCDPISGHTALYWYRQSLGQGLEFLIYFQGNSAPDKSGLPSDRFSAERTGGSVSTLTIQRTQQEDSAVYLCASSLFPPRQIYEQYFGPGTRLTVT.

This sequence joins TRBV19 and TRBJ1-2; 9 bases are a match to TRBD1. CDR3 length equals 15 residues. The V segment lost 1 base and the J segment 4 bases; nucleotides outside the gene matches: 4. In germline, CDR1 is LNHDA, CDR2 SQIVND (reference sequence). CDR3 DNA sequence: TGTGCCAGTAGTATAGGCGGACAGGGGTTCTATGGCTACACCTTC. Translated, it gives CASSIGGQGFYGYTF.

The chain employs TRBV25-1 and TRBJ1-5; D not resolved. The CDR3 covers 14 residues. Trimming cost V 3 bases and J 7 bases, with 13 bases left between them. Germline assignment: CDR1 MGHDK and CDR2 SYGVNS. This chain's CDR3 is CASSDSSGSQPQHF. The CDR3, as DNA: TGTGCCAGCAGTGATAGCTCGGGCAGCCAGCCCCAGCATTTT.

On this clone: A junction boundary mismatches the germline segment, possibly from a read error. Written as DNA, the CDR3 is TGTGCCAGCAGCTTAGAGCGGGCAAATGAGCATTTCTTC. This translates into CASSLERANEHFF. The rearrangement joins TRBV7-2 to TRBJ2-1, with D perhaps TRBD2 (6 bases). The germline CDR1 and CDR2 sequences are SGHTA and FQGNSA. The CDR3 contains 13 residues.

The chain carries TRBV5-1 and TRBJ2-1; 9 bases match TRBD2. The CDR3 is 15 residues long. Germline lookup yields CDR1 SGHRS and CDR2 YFSETQ. The junction had 7 bases not matched to a gene; V was cut back by 0 bases and J by 9 bases. The CDR3 sequence is CASSLVSGSQAEQFF. The CDR3 DNA reads as TGCGCCAGCAGCTTGGTTAGCGGGAGTCAGGCTGAGCAGTTCTTC.

The genes are TRBV19 and TRBJ2-7, with TRBD1 matching 7 bases. From germline, CDR1 is LNHDA and CDR2 SQIVND (reference sequence). The trim removed 5 bases at V and 6 bases at J, leaving 7 bases unmatched. This CDR3 region has 13 residues. CDR3 in amino acids: CASSGRQGTEQYF. CDR3 nucleotide sequence: TGTGCCAGTAGTGGCAGACAGGGTACCGAGCAGTACTTC.

The chain links TRBV5-1 to TRBJ2-1, with D perhaps TRBD1 or TRBD2 (5 bases each). From germline, CDR1 is SGHRS and CDR2 YFSETQ. This CDR3 region has 17 residues. V dropped 0 bases and J dropped 7 bases, with 20 bases sitting between them. Here the CDR3 DNA reads TGCGCCAGCAGCTTGGCCGGGATGTCAGGGAATAGGAATGAGCAGTTCTTC. Translated: CASSLAGMSGNRNEQFF.

The gene calls are TRBV5-1 and TRBJ2-1; D may be TRBD2 (5 bases). V lost 4 bases to trimming and J lost 9 bases, with 17 bases between them. In germline, CDR1 is SGHRS, CDR2 YFSETQ. The CDR3 length is 14 residues. CDR3: CASSIQAETGEQFF. CDR3 nucleotide sequence: TGCGCCAGCAGCATCCAAGCGGAGACGGGTGAGCAGTTCTTC.

The chain joins TRBV25-1 to TRBJ2-1; D is uncertain. V was shortened by 2 bases and J by 1 base, with 18 bases between the two germline ends. The CDR3 is 18 amino acids. CDR1 is MGHDK, CDR2 SYGVNS, per germline. Here the CDR3 reads CASSEGRVRQFSYNEQFF. DNA for the CDR3: TGTGCCAGCAGTGAAGGGCGAGTTCGTCAGTTTTCCTACAATGAGCAGTTCTTC.

V usage is TRBV30 and J usage is TRBJ1-5, with 7 bases lining up with TRBD1. V lost 4 bases and J lost 2; bases outside the gene matches: 5. The CDR3 loop spans 14 amino acids. CDR1 GTSNPN and CDR2 SVGIG come from the germline V gene (reference sequence). The CDR3 loop is CAWNYRGGNQPQHF. The CDR3 DNA follows: TGTGCCTGGAATTACAGGGGTGGCAATCAGCCCCAGCATTTT.

This clone appeared many times. The chain has TRBV6-5 and TRBJ1-5, with D perhaps matching TRBD1 (5 bases). The germline gives CDR1 MNHEY, CDR2 SVGAGI. This CDR3 has 14 amino acids. The germline V and J ends were trimmed by 7 bases and 7 bases, with 17 bases remaining between them. The CDR3, as DNA: TGTGCCAGCATTAGAATTAGGGGTGAACAGCCCCAGCATTTT. As protein: CASIRIRGEQPQHF.

This clone was counted many times. The rearrangement links TRBV5-1 to TRBJ2-1, with D possibly called TRBD1 or TRBD2 (5 bases each). This CDR3 is built from 16 residues. Trimming pared 7 bases from V and 8 bases from J, leaving 25 bases between. The germline CDR1 and CDR2 sequences are SGHRS and YFSETQ. The DNA for the CDR3 is TGCGCCAGCGCATCCCCCAGAGGGACCTATTCTGATGAGCAGTTCTTC. The encoded protein is CASASPRGTYSDEQFF.

The J gene is TRBJ2-7, the V gene TRBV28; D is possibly TRBD1 (5 bases). V was pared by 5 bases and J by 0 bases, with 14 bases between. The CDR3 extends over 15 amino acids. Germline V CDR1 and CDR2: MDHEN, SYDVKM. CDR3 protein: CASSLRAPSSYEQYF. The CDR3 DNA reads TGTGCCAGCAGTCTCAGGGCCCCAAGCTCCTACGAGCAGTACTTC.

Comment on this clone: A far larger clone is a single base away, which makes a read error likely. The V and J genes are TRBV7-9 and TRBJ2-7; TRBD1 agrees at 8 bases. The CDR3 sequence is 13 residues long. Germline trimming cut 5 bases from V and 3 bases from J; bases unmatched to any gene: 3. Looked up from germline, CDR1 is SEHNR and CDR2 is FQNEAQ (reference sequence). CDR3 bases: TGTGCCAGCAGCCCTGGACAGGGCTACGAGCAGTACTTC. Amino acid sequence: CASSPGQGYEQYF.

This clone showed up just a few times. The sample holds other DNA sequences that translate to the same CDR3. V and J are TRBV7-3 and TRBJ2-7; 7 nucleotides match TRBD1. Germline V gene sequence: CDR1 SGHTA, CDR2 FQGTGA. The CDR3 runs 13 residues. The V gene end was trimmed by 2 bases and the J gene end by 4 bases; junction bases not matched to a gene: 2. The CDR3: CASSLQQGYEQYF. CDR3 DNA sequence: TGTGCCAGCAGCTTACAACAGGGGTACGAGCAGTACTTC.